The 20 T cell receptor beta chains below were found in one sample sequenced in a study of shared clonotypes between healthy human individuals. Clones were read by immunoSEQ multiplex PCR, and TCRdb kept only the in-frame ones, dropping some. The sample includes about 1.1 million clones, roughly 77% of them seen just once. What was sequenced was memory CD4+ T cells from PBMCs. Noted subset: CD45RA-negative fraction. All receptors derive from a man between 18 and 35 years old in good health. Some clones in this sample may be carry-over from other donors' samples.

This clone showed up just once. V and J are TRBV11-2 and TRBJ2-3, with 9 bases aligning to TRBD2. CDR1 SGHAT and CDR2 FQNNGV come from the germline V gene. CDR3 size: 16 residues. V lost 4 bases and J lost 2; bases outside the gene matches: 7. CDR3 region: CASSSLAGPFTDTQYF. The CDR3 bases are TGTGCCAGCAGCTCCCTAGCGGGACCCTTCACAGATACGCAGTATTTT.

This rearrangement joins TRBV6-6 to TRBJ2-1; a weak D match, TRBD2 (5 bases). Per the germline V gene, CDR1 is MNHNY and CDR2 is SVGAGI (reference sequence). V was pared by 5 bases and J by 5 bases, with 16 bases between. The CDR3 length is 15 residues. CDR3 nucleotide sequence: TGTGCCAGCAGTGACCCCCCCCTAGCAGACAATGAGCAGTTCTTC. Translated: CASSDPPLADNEQFF.

This clone was seen a handful of times. The rearrangement joins TRBV5-1 to TRBJ2-1; TRBD1 is a possible D gene (6 bases). V was pared by 7 bases and J by 6 bases, with 17 bases between. Germline assignment: CDR1 SGHRS and CDR2 YFSETQ. The length of the CDR3 is 14 residues. The CDR3 reads CASGDTTPPNEQFF. CDR3 nucleotides: TGCGCCAGCGGGGACACTACGCCACCCAATGAGCAGTTCTTC. Full variable domain (remainder filled in from reference TRBV5-1 and TRBJ2-1): KAGVTQTPRYLIKTRGQQVTLSCSPISGHRSVSWYQQTPGQGLQFLFEYFSETQRNKGNFPGRFSGRQFSNSRSEMNVSTLELGDSALYLCASGDTTPPNEQFFGPGTRLTVL.

The chain carries TRBV11-1 and TRBJ2-7; 9 bases fit TRBD2. Looked up from germline, CDR1 is SGHAT and CDR2 is FQDESV (reference sequence). After removal of 1 base from V and 0 bases from J, the junction contained 1 base not matched to a gene. This CDR3 spans 15 amino acids. This chain's CDR3 is CASSLVAGVSYEQYF. CDR3 DNA: TGTGCCAGCAGCTTAGTAGCGGGGGTCTCCTACGAGCAGTACTTC.

V usage is TRBV20-1 and J usage is TRBJ2-3; unclear D gene. The CDR3 extends over 9 amino acids. CDR1 and CDR2 from the germline V gene are DFQATT and SNEGSKA (reference sequence). Deletions cut 7 bases from V and 8 bases from J, with 7 bases between. The CDR3 is CSGWGTQYF. Here the CDR3 DNA reads TGCAGTGGCTGGGGTACGCAGTATTTT.

This clone was counted only a few times. CDR3 sequence: CASSLMGRATEAFF. As DNA, the CDR3 is TGTGCCAGCAGCTTAATGGGACGGGCCACTGAAGCTTTCTTT. The chain combines TRBV7-3 with TRBJ1-1, with D possibly being TRBD1 (5 bases). V was clipped by 1 base and J by 4 bases, with 10 bases between them. The length of the CDR3 is 14 residues. Germline assignment: CDR1 SGHTA and CDR2 FQGTGA.

This clone was counted only a few times. The V call is TRBV4-3, the J call TRBJ2-7; 7 bases align to TRBD1. The CDR3 totals 17 residues. Germline V gene lookup returns CDR1 LGHNA and CDR2 YSLEER. V was pared by 3 bases and J by 0 bases, with 11 bases of the junction left unmatched. The CDR3 is CASSHSLTGTASYEQYF. Here the CDR3 DNA reads TGCGCCAGCAGCCATTCCCTTACCGGGACAGCCTCCTACGAGCAGTACTTC.

The rearrangement uses TRBV5-1 and TRBJ2-1; D might be TRBD2 (6 bases). The CDR3 totals 15 residues. Germline CDR1 SGHRS, CDR2 YFSETQ. V was shortened by 2 bases and J by 4 bases, with 13 bases between the two germline ends. In nucleotides, the CDR3 is TGCGCCAGCAGCTTTATAGCGGCGGGTTACAATGAGCAGTTCTTC. It encodes CASSFIAAGYNEQFF. Together with reference TRBV5-1 and TRBJ2-1, the CDR3 gives the full variable domain: KAGVTQTPRYLIKTRGQQVTLSCSPISGHRSVSWYQQTPGQGLQFLFEYFSETQRNKGNFPGRFSGRQFSNSRSEMNVSTLELGDSALYLCASSFIAAGYNEQFFGPGTRLTVL.

This clone occurred many times. The chain recombines TRBV5-6 with TRBJ2-2, with 9 bases lining up with TRBD1. Germline CDR1 SGHDT, CDR2 YYEEEE. CDR3 size: 16 residues. Trimming cost V 4 bases and J 3 bases; bases outside gene matches: 7. CDR3 protein: CASSPGTGRDTGELFF. Here the CDR3 DNA reads TGTGCCAGCAGCCCTGGGACAGGGCGGGACACCGGGGAGCTGTTTTTT. Combining the CDR3 with reference TRBV5-6 and TRBJ2-2 gives the whole variable domain DAGVTQSPTHLIKTRGQQVTLRCSPKSGHDTVSWYQQALGQGPQFIFQYYEEEERQRGNFPDRFSGHQFPNYSSELNVNALLLGDSALYLCASSPGTGRDTGELFFGEGSRLTVL.

J is TRBJ2-7 and V is TRBV29-1; D remains ambiguous. V lost 4 bases and J lost 2, with 9 bases in between. This CDR3 comprises 12 residues. Germline CDR1 reads SQVTM; CDR2 reads ANQGSEA. The CDR3 DNA reads as TGCAGCGTTGTGCGTCCCCCCTACGAGCAGTACTTC. Translated, it gives CSVVRPPYEQYF.

This chain connects TRBV9 to TRBJ2-7; D unresolved. Trimming removed 4 bases from V and 0 bases from J, with 11 bases in between. Germline CDR1 reads SGDLS; CDR2 reads YYNGEE. The CDR3 length is 14 residues. CDR3 in DNA: TGTGCCAGCAGCAGAAGGGATGGCTCCTACGAGCAGTACTTC. Its protein product is CASSRRDGSYEQYF.

The rearrangement uses TRBV18 and TRBJ2-3; D gene ambiguous. The germline V gene encodes CDR1 KGHSH and CDR2 LQKENI. The CDR3 is 13 amino acids. Trimming stripped 6 bases from V and 4 bases from J, with 11 bases between. DNA of the CDR3: TGTGCCAGCTCCCGATTGGGTCCAGATACGCAGTATTTT. Encoded protein: CASSRLGPDTQYF.

This clone has a single count. The J gene is TRBJ2-7, the V gene TRBV9; a weak D match, TRBD2 (6 bases). The V gene's germline CDR1 is SGDLS and CDR2 YYNGEE. The CDR3 has 13 residues. V dropped 3 bases and J dropped 6 bases, with 13 bases sitting between them. The CDR3 DNA is TGTGCCAGCAGCGGACAACTGCGGGGCGAGCAGTACTTC. Translated: CASSGQLRGEQYF.

The CDR3 DNA reads TGTGCCAGCAGACCAGGGCGGTATGTACGCACAGATACGCAGTATTTT. This encodes CASRPGRYVRTDTQYF. V usage is TRBV27 and J usage is TRBJ2-3; possible D gene TRBD1, 5 bases. CDR3 length equals 16 residues. The V end was cut by 6 bases, the J end by 1 base, with 17 bases between. The germline V gene encodes CDR1 MNHEY and CDR2 SMNVEV (reference sequence).

The chain is built from TRBV27 and TRBJ1-3; 9 bases align to TRBD1. This CDR3 has 16 residues. CDR1 and CDR2 from the germline V gene are MNHEY and SMNVEV (reference sequence). V was pared by 5 bases and J by 0 bases, with 5 bases of the junction left unmatched. The CDR3 DNA reads as TGTGCCAGCAGTCCGGGACAGGGCCGCTCTGGAAACACCATATATTTT. Its translation: CASSPGQGRSGNTIYF.

V and J are TRBV27 and TRBJ1-4; TRBD1 is a possible D gene (5 bases). V lost 3 bases to trimming and J lost 4 bases, with 12 bases between them. The CDR3 contains 15 residues. Germline CDR1 reads MNHEY; CDR2 reads SMNVEV (reference sequence). The CDR3 here is CASSLAGRFNEKLFF. The CDR3, as DNA: TGTGCCAGCAGTTTGGCGGGACGGTTTAATGAAAAACTGTTTTTT. The entire variable domain, with the rest obtained from reference TRBV27 and TRBJ1-4, is as follows: EAQVTQNPRYLITVTGKKLTVTCSQNMNHEYMSWYRQDPGLGLRQIYYSMNVEVTDKGDVPEGYKVSRKEKRNFPLILESPSPNQTSLYFCASSLAGRFNEKLFFGSGTQLSVL.

There are a few counts of this clone. The chain employs TRBV5-1 and TRBJ2-3; D gene unclear. This CDR3 region has 16 residues. Trimming shortened V by 5 bases and J by 0 bases, and 16 bases separated the two germline ends. Germline CDR1 is SGHRS and CDR2 is YFSETQ. Here the CDR3 reads CASSSALRTSTDTQYF. The CDR3 DNA reads TGCGCCAGCAGTTCAGCGCTACGAACTAGCACAGATACGCAGTATTTT. Full variable domain (rest looked up from reference TRBV5-1 and TRBJ2-3): KAGVTQTPRYLIKTRGQQVTLSCSPISGHRSVSWYQQTPGQGLQFLFEYFSETQRNKGNFPGRFSGRQFSNSRSEMNVSTLELGDSALYLCASSSALRTSTDTQYFGPGTRLTVL.

CDR3 sequence reads: CASSIRDPGQGFYEQYF. The CDR3 nucleotides are TGTGCCAGTAGTATACGGGACCCGGGACAGGGGTTCTACGAGCAGTACTTC. The rearrangement links TRBV19 to TRBJ2-7, with 10 bases aligning to TRBD1. Germline CDR1 is LNHDA and CDR2 is SQIVND (reference sequence). The CDR3 is 17 amino acids. The V and J ends lost 2 bases and 3 bases, in that order; junction bases with no gene match: 10. Based on the CDR3 plus reference TRBV19 and TRBJ2-7, the full variable domain is DGGITQSPKYLFRKEGQNVTLSCEQNLNHDAMYWYRQDPGQGLRLIYYSQIVNDFQKGDIAEGYSVSREKKESFPLTVTSAQKNPTAFYLCASSIRDPGQGFYEQYFGPGTRLTVT.

In its sample, this clone was seen a few times. Given a much more abundant clone one base away, this may be a read error. The V call is TRBV5-1, the J call TRBJ1-1, with D possibly TRBD1 on 5 matching bases. CDR3 length: 13 residues. V lost 4 bases and J 1 base, leaving 8 bases between the germline ends. Per germline, CDR1 SGHRS and CDR2 YFSETQ. CDR3 residues: CASSLRANTEAFF. The CDR3 nucleotides are TGCGCCAGCAGCCTCAGGGCGAACACTGAAGCTTTCTTT. The variable domain in full, with the rest retrieved from reference TRBV5-1 and TRBJ1-1, is KAGVTQTPRYLIKTRGQQVTLSCSPISGHRSVSWYQQTPGQGLQFLFEYFSETQRNKGNFPGRFSGRQFSNSRSEMNVSTLELGDSALYLCASSLRANTEAFFGQGTRLTVV.

The genes are TRBV7-4 and TRBJ1-3; D gene ambiguous. V dropped 4 bases and J dropped 3 bases, with 10 bases sitting between them. Germline V gene data show CDR1 as SGHVT and CDR2 as SQSDAQ. The CDR3 runs 14 residues. The CDR3 DNA sequence: TGTGCCAGCAGCTCACTACTTAGTGGAAACACCATATATTTT. Amino acids: CASSSLLSGNTIYF.